Listed here are 8 T cell receptor beta chains from one sample, sequenced in a study of read filtering for tumor transcriptome and immune sequencing. Molecular barcoded adaptors covering alpha/delta and beta/gamma chains were used on 400 to 450 ng RNA. One entry per CDR3 protein, called by TCRdb with MiXCR from the reads. Of some 39,000 distinct CDR3 sequences in the sample, approximately 15% were seen once. Sequencing was done on a sample of a population of CD138-negative cells sorted from bone marrow. The receptors stem from a donor at least 40 years old with multiple myeloma.

The J gene is TRBJ1-2, the V gene TRBV20-1; D gene unclear. This CDR3 has 11 amino acids. V lost 6 bases and J lost 5, with 10 bases in between. The germline V gene encodes CDR1 DFQATT and CDR2 SNEGSKA (reference sequence). The CDR3: CSALQPYGYTF. CDR3 sequence (DNA): TGCAGTGCGCTACAGCCTTATGGCTACACCTTC.

Comment on this clonotype: The junction departs from germline at one end; a sequencing error may be responsible. This chain joins TRBV7-9 and TRBJ2-3; D may be TRBD2 (6 bases). CDR1 and CDR2 from the germline V gene are SEHNR and FQNEAQ (reference sequence). The CDR3 is 19 residues long. The CDR3 loop reads CGSSPDYLERKHRTWTQYF. The CDR3 bases are TGTGGCAGCAGCCCGGACTATCTCGAACGCAAGCACAGAACCTGGACGCAGTATTTT.

This clonotype was found many times. J is TRBJ2-1 and V is TRBV29-1; 7 bases match TRBD1. Germline CDR1 and CDR2: SQVTM and ANQGSEA. CDR3 length: 13 residues. The V and J ends lost 5 bases and 4 bases, in that order; junction bases with no gene match: 5. CDR3: CSVSLRGYNEQFF. For the CDR3, the DNA is TGCAGCGTTTCACTCAGGGGGTACAATGAGCAGTTCTTC.

The chain employs TRBV7-2 and TRBJ1-1, with 7 bases fitting TRBD1. V was pared by 5 bases and J by 2 bases, with 8 bases of the junction left unmatched. This CDR3 comprises 15 residues. The germline V gene encodes CDR1 SGHTA and CDR2 FQGNSA. CDR3 nucleotides: TGTGCCAGCAGCGCTGGGGACAGTAAAAACACTGAAGCTTTCTTT. This translates into CASSAGDSKNTEAFF.

This clonotype has more than one count but fewer than ten. The chain joins TRBV3-1 to TRBJ2-3, with D uncertain. V was pared by 1 base and J by 9 bases, with 11 bases between. This CDR3 has 13 residues. Germline loops: CDR1 LGHDT, CDR2 YNNKEL (reference sequence). In nucleotides, the CDR3 is TGTGCCAGCAGCCAAGTCGTGACTGAGACGCAGTATTTT. It yields the protein CASSQVVTETQYF.

Many counts were recorded for this clonotype. This CDR3 is CASIPTGDRYQPQHF. CDR3 coding DNA: TGTGCCAGTATCCCCACCGGGGACAGGTATCAGCCCCAGCATTTT. The chain uses TRBV19 and TRBJ1-5; 8 bases fit TRBD1. The CDR3 length is 15 residues. Germline V gene data show CDR1 as LNHDA and CDR2 as SQIVND (reference sequence). V shed 7 bases and J 5 bases; nucleotides not matched to a gene: 10.

This clonotype was seen only a few times. A much larger clone sits a single nucleotide away, making a read error possible. This sequence joins TRBV7-8 and TRBJ2-2, with D tentatively TRBD2 (5 bases). This CDR3 is built from 12 residues. Germline CDR1 reads SGHVS; CDR2 reads FQNEAQ. The CDR3 is CASSSYTGELLF. The CDR3 coding sequence is TGTGCCAGCAGCTCTTACACCGGGGAGCTGTTATTT.

This clonotype has at least ten counts. This chain uses TRBV7-2 with TRBJ1-4, with TRBD1 matching over 10 bases. The CDR3 covers 15 residues. V lost 5 bases and J lost 7; bases outside the gene matches: 7. The germline V gene has CDR1 SGHTA and CDR2 FQGNSA. This CDR3 reads CASSRKTGGGEKLFF. The CDR3 DNA reads TGTGCCAGCAGCCGCAAGACAGGGGGCGGTGAAAAACTGTTTTTT. Drawing the rest from reference TRBV7-2 and TRBJ1-4, the complete variable domain is GAGVSQSPSNKVTEKGKDVELRCDPISGHTALYWYRQSLGQGLEFLIYFQGNSAPDKSGLPSDRFSAERTGGSVSTLTIQRTQQEDSAVYLCASSRKTGGGEKLFFGSGTQLSVL.